This is a list of T cell receptor beta chains from one sample in a study of CD8+ T cells in alopecia areata. TCRdb keeps only in-frame clones here, not all; method: immunoSEQ multiplex PCR. The sample consists of approximately 150,000 clones, 50% to 60% of them appearing once. Sample: CD4+ T cells sorted from blood. These TCRs come from a human donor in good health. Both conserved end residues are part of each CDR3. A D gene is named only where the DNA matches it firmly. Clone size is given for some rows only: seen once, a few or many times, or a class if the clone is expanded.

>TRBD1|TRBJ1-3|TRBV23-1|.
CASSPGDRASGNTIYF
TGCGCCAGCAGCCCAGGGGACAGGGCCTCTGGAAACACCATATATTTT
>.|TRBJ1-2|TRBV5-1|.
CASSPDGGTLYGYTF
TGCGCCAGCAGTCCGGATGGGGGCACCCTCTATGGCTACACCTTC
>.|TRBJ2-7|TRBV5-1|.
CASSLSQAPYEQYF
TGCGCCAGCAGCTTATCCCAGGCACCCTACGAGCAGTACTTC
>.|TRBJ1-2|TRBV5-1|.
CASSLWDLGNYGYTF
TGCGCCAGCAGCCTGTGGGACCTGGGAAACTATGGCTACACCTTC
>TRBD2|TRBJ2-1|TRBV7-2|.
CASSLGLAYKFF
TGTGCCAGCAGCTTAGGACTAGCATACAAGTTCTTC
>.|TRBJ1-5|TRBV14|.
CASSHPIKLLYSNQPQHF
TGTGCCAGCAGCCACCCGATAAAGCTTTTGTATAGCAATCAGCCCCAGCATTTT
>.|TRBJ2-2|TRBV5-6|.
CASSWGRNTGELFF
TGTGCCAGCAGCTGGGGAAGGAACACCGGGGAGCTGTTTTTT
>.|TRBJ1-2|TRBV6-6|.
CASSYLGEYGYTF
TGTGCCAGCAGTTACTTGGGAGAGTATGGCTACACCTTC
>.|TRBJ1-2|TRBV6-5|.
CASTQRANYGYTF
TGTGCCAGCACCCAAAGGGCTAACTATGGCTACACCTTC
>.|TRBJ2-6|TRBV14|.
CASSGRGFRGVLTF
TGTGCCAGCAGCGGTAGAGGTTTCCGGGGCGTCCTGACTTTC
>.|TRBJ1-5|TRBV15|.
CATRGRSGQPQHF
TGTGCCACCCGCGGCAGGTCGGGGCAGCCCCAGCATTTT
>.|TRBJ2-1|TRBV29-1|few
CSVGQALDPREQFF
TGCAGCGTTGGGCAGGCTCTAGATCCGCGGGAGCAGTTCTTC
>.|TRBJ2-7|TRBV7-9|few
CASSLRTPEGKQYF
TGTGCCAGCAGCCTACGGACTCCTGAAGGCAAGCAGTACTTC
>.|TRBJ1-1|TRBV29-1|.
CSVSVWNTEAFF
TGCAGCGTGTCGGTTTGGAACACTGAAGCTTTCTTT
>.|TRBJ2-7|TRBV7-6|.
CASSLGGQGWNEQYF
TGTGCCAGCAGCTTAGGGGGCCAAGGATGGAACGAGCAGTACTTC
>.|TRBJ2-1|TRBV20-1|.
CSAVSNEQFF
TGCAGTGCGGTATCGAATGAGCAGTTCTTC
>TRBD2|TRBJ2-1|TRBV29-1|few
CSVDASGILNEQFF
TGCAGCGTTGACGCCAGCGGGATACTCAATGAGCAGTTCTTC
>.|TRBJ2-7|TRBV30|.
CAWRVPGTVSYEQYF
TGTGCCTGGAGGGTACCTGGGACGGTTTCCTACGAGCAGTACTTC
>.|TRBJ2-5|TRBV9|.
CASSVNGETQYF
TGTGCCAGCAGCGTAAACGGAGAGACCCAGTACTTC
>.|TRBJ2-5|TRBV7-9|.
CASSLVRETQYF
TGTGCCAGCAGCTTAGTACGGGAGACCCAGTACTTC
>.|TRBJ1-2|TRBV5-5|.
CASSLSPTPSYGYTF
TGTGCCAGCAGCTTGTCACCGACTCCAAGCTATGGCTACACCTTC
>TRBD1|TRBJ1-5|TRBV6-5|.
CASRPDRGSNQPQHF
TGTGCCAGCAGACCGGACAGGGGGAGCAATCAGCCCCAGCATTTT
>.|TRBJ2-1|TRBV7-2|.
CASSLGADYNEQFF
TGTGCCAGCAGCTTAGGGGCGGACTACAATGAGCAGTTCTTC
>.|TRBJ2-6|TRBV23-1|.
CASSHPIPGANVLTF
TGCGCCAGCAGTCACCCCATACCAGGGGCCAACGTCCTGACTTTC
>.|TRBJ2-3|TRBV29-1|.
CSSGQYTDTQYF
TGCAGCTCCGGACAGTACACAGATACGCAGTATTTT
>.|TRBJ1-1|TRBV28|.
CASSLPGQLNTEAFF
TGTGCCAGCAGTCTCCCAGGACAGCTGAACACTGAAGCTTTCTTT
>TRBD1|TRBJ1-5|TRBV28|once
CASRIRGRLGQPQHF
TGTGCCAGCAGAATAAGGGGGCGGTTGGGTCAGCCCCAGCATTTT
>TRBD1|TRBJ1-5|TRBV7-8|.
CASSRDRAGNQPQHF
TGTGCCAGCAGCCGCGACAGGGCGGGCAATCAGCCCCAGCATTTT
>.|TRBJ2-3|TRBV7-8|.
CASSLTRESTDTQYF
TGTGCCAGCAGCTTAACAAGGGAGAGCACAGATACGCAGTATTTT
>.|TRBJ2-6|TRBV6-5|.
CASRQDTGANVLTF
TGTGCCAGCAGGCAAGATACTGGGGCCAACGTCCTGACTTTC
>TRBD1|TRBJ2-7|TRBV10-3|.
CAISDGQGSYEQYF
TGTGCCATCAGTGATGGACAGGGCTCCTACGAGCAGTACTTC
>.|TRBJ2-5|TRBV5-4|few
CASSLDETQYF
TGTGCCAGCAGCTTGGACGAGACCCAGTACTTC
>.|TRBJ2-1|TRBV29-1|.
CSAVRQVEAFF
TGCAGCGCGGTACGACAGGTTGAGGCGTTCTTC
>TRBD2|TRBJ2-5|TRBV27|.
CASSFRTSGGRETQYF
TGTGCCAGCAGTTTTAGGACTAGCGGGGGGCGGGAGACCCAGTACTTC
>TRBD1|TRBJ2-2|TRBV29-1|.
CSVETGVYTGELFF
TGCAGCGTTGAAACAGGGGTTTACACCGGGGAGCTGTTTTTT
>TRBD1|TRBJ2-1|TRBV7-8|.
CASSLRDRGLGNEQFF
TGTGCCAGCAGCCTCCGGGACAGGGGGCTTGGGAATGAGCAGTTCTTC
>.|TRBJ1-5|TRBV30|once
CAWSVFRSNQPQHF
TGTGCCTGGAGTGTATTCCGCTCCAATCAGCCCCAGCATTTT
>TRBD1|TRBJ2-6|TRBV10-3|few
CAIRDRGISGANVLTF
TGTGCCATACGGGACAGGGGAATTTCTGGGGCCAACGTCCTGACTTTC
>.|TRBJ1-1|TRBV7-8|.
CASSLGGVTEAFF
TGTGCCAGCAGTCTGGGGGGAGTAACTGAAGCTTTCTTT
>.|TRBJ2-1|TRBV29-1|.
CSVEVTRDFALGVQFF
TGCAGCGTTGAAGTAACCCGGGACTTTGCGTTAGGGGTGCAGTTCTTC
>.|TRBJ2-3|TRBV29-1|few
CSAEKGRTDTQYF
TGCAGCGCCGAGAAGGGTCGGACAGATACGCAGTATTTT
>TRBD2|TRBJ2-7|TRBV28|.
CASRIDQGLAGGPETYEQYF
TGTGCCAGCAGGATTGACCAGGGACTAGCGGGAGGGCCTGAGACCTACGAGCAGTACTTC
>.|TRBJ1-5|TRBV30|few
CAWSVRVGSRQPQHF
TGTGCCTGGAGTGTACGGGTCGGCAGCAGGCAGCCCCAGCATTTT
>TRBD2|TRBJ2-1|TRBV7-9|few
CASSFAGLDYNEQFF
TGTGCCAGCAGCTTTGCGGGACTAGACTACAATGAGCAGTTCTTC
>TRBD2|TRBJ2-7|TRBV4-1|.
CASSQVLAGVIYEQYF
TGCGCCAGCAGCCAAGTACTAGCGGGAGTAATCTACGAGCAGTACTTC
>TRBD1|TRBJ2-3|TRBV7-3|.
CASSSTRDRGDTQYF
TGTGCCAGCAGCTCGACCCGGGACAGGGGAGATACGCAGTATTTT
>TRBD1|TRBJ1-1|TRBV7-9|once
CASSLPPGTANTEAFF
TGTGCCAGCAGCTTGCCCCCTGGGACAGCCAACACTGAAGCTTTCTTT
>.|TRBJ2-3|TRBV29-1|.
CSVDKGKTDTQYF
TGCAGCGTTGATAAGGGTAAAACAGATACGCAGTATTTT
>.|TRBJ2-1|TRBV29-1|few
CSVESLPGNEQFF
TGCAGCGTTGAAAGTCTGCCGGGGAATGAGCAGTTCTTC
>TRBD1|TRBJ1-2|TRBV28|few
CASAAGQGFFGYTF
TGTGCCTCTGCGGCGGGACAGGGGTTTTTTGGCTACACCTTC
>.|TRBJ2-7|TRBV14|.
CASSQGLRGYEQYF
TGTGCCAGCAGCCAAGGGTTGAGGGGCTACGAGCAGTACTTC